The 12 T cell receptor beta chains listed next were all sequenced from one sample in a study of T cells in tuberculosis. The assay was immunoSEQ multiplex PCR, and TCRdb's table has in-frame clones only and misses some. The data show more than 30,000 clones, 94% seen once. The sample was PBMCs. All receptors derive from a donor aged 10 to 29 with latent tuberculosis or without tuberculosis infection.

This chain connects TRBV2 to TRBJ2-7; D perhaps matches TRBD2 (6 bases). CDR1 is SNHLY and CDR2 is FYNNEI in the germline V gene. This CDR3 comprises 14 residues. V lost 7 bases and J lost 3, with 16 bases in between. The CDR3 loop is CASTIETRNYEQYF. The CDR3 nucleotides are TGTGCCAGCACCATTGAGACTAGAAACTACGAGCAGTACTTC.

V is TRBV10-3 and J is TRBJ2-1; 8 nucleotides match TRBD2. The germline gives CDR1 ENHRY, CDR2 SYGVKD. The CDR3 contains 14 residues. Trimming at V came to 5 bases and at J to 7 bases, leaving 7 bases not matched to a gene. DNA for the CDR3: TGTGCCATCAGTCGGAGCGGGAGTATGAATGAGCAGTTCTTC. This sequence encodes CAISRSGSMNEQFF.

This rearrangement joins TRBV4-3 to TRBJ2-7, with 7 bases identical to TRBD2. Germline V lookup: CDR1 LGHNA, CDR2 YSLEER. This CDR3 comprises 14 residues. V gave up 1 base and J gave up 7 bases; unmatched junction bases: 7. The CDR3 DNA reads as TGCGCCAGCAGCCAAGCGGCCGGGACTACGGAGCAGTACTTC. Translation gives CASSQAAGTTEQYF.

The V and J genes are TRBV15 and TRBJ2-3, with TRBD2 matching 8 bases. V trimming: 0 bases; J trimming: 2 bases; junction bases outside the gene matches: 10. Germline V gene sequence: CDR1 LNHNV, CDR2 YYDKDF (reference sequence). The CDR3 spans 18 residues. The CDR3 DNA follows: TGTGCCACCAGCAGAGATCCTCTGGGGACTAGTGACACAGATACGCAGTATTTT. Its translation is CATSRDPLGTSDTDTQYF.

This clone was seen a single time. The chain uses TRBV5-1 and TRBJ2-7; D unresolved. CDR3 length: 13 residues. From germline, CDR1 is SGHRS and CDR2 YFSETQ. Trimming removed 1 base at V and 2 bases at J, with 7 bases between. The CDR3 spells CASSLQVTYEQYF. The CDR3 region has the DNA TGCGCCAGCAGCTTGCAGGTTACCTACGAGCAGTACTTC.

In the case of this clone: The germline gene is not matched at one end of the junction; a read error may be the cause. The chain carries TRBV15 and TRBJ2-2, with 7 nucleotides matching TRBD1. CDR1 and CDR2 (germline): LNHNV, YYDKDF (reference sequence). The CDR3 is 16 residues long. The CDR3 reads CATSTRQGANTRELFF. The CDR3 DNA is TGTGCCACCAGCACCCGACAGGGTGCCAACACCAGGGAGCTGTTTTTT.

This clone has just one count. The V call is TRBV27, the J call TRBJ1-1; TRBD1 aligns across 9 bases. The CDR3 extends over 16 amino acids. Germline V gives CDR1 MNHEY, CDR2 SMNVEV (reference sequence). Germline trimming cut 6 bases from V and 2 bases from J; bases unmatched to any gene: 10. The DNA of the CDR3 is TGTGCCAGCAGCCCAGGCCCGGGACAGGGTAACACTGAAGCTTTCTTT. Protein product: CASSPGPGQGNTEAFF.

The chain has TRBV18 and TRBJ2-7; TRBD1 might be the D (6 bases). The CDR3 length is 15 residues. Trimming shortened V by 4 bases and J by 6 bases, and 19 bases separated the two germline ends. Per germline, CDR1 KGHSH and CDR2 LQKENI. CDR3 sequence reads: CASSLMGQQGFEQYF. DNA of the CDR3: TGTGCCAGCTCACTCATGGGACAACAAGGGTTCGAGCAGTACTTC.

This chain connects TRBV7-9 to TRBJ1-5, with TRBD1 matching over 10 bases. CDR1 and CDR2 from the germline V gene are SEHNR and FQNEAQ (reference sequence). Unmatched junction bases numbered 12, after V lost 5 bases and J lost 2 bases. CDR3 length: 18 amino acids. The CDR3 DNA reads TGTGCCAGCAGCCCCGGGACAGGGGAAAAGGGTCGCAATCAGCCCCAGCATTTT. Translating gives CASSPGTGEKGRNQPQHF.

The genes are TRBV11-3 and TRBJ1-1; weak D call: TRBD1 (6 bases). Germline lookup yields CDR1 SGHNT and CDR2 YENEEA. Trimming left V 5 bases short and J 6 bases short, with 13 bases between. This CDR3 region has 13 residues. The CDR3 here is CASSEVRGPEAFF. The CDR3 coding sequence is TGTGCCAGCAGCGAAGTCAGGGGACCTGAAGCTTTCTTT.

The rearrangement joins TRBV11-2 to TRBJ1-2; 7 bases are a match to TRBD1. The length of the CDR3 is 15 residues. Germline-derived CDR1 and CDR2 are SGHAT and FQNNGV. V shed 3 bases, J shed 4 bases, and the junction held 8 bases outside the gene matches. This chain's CDR3 is CASSLTGTEFYGYTF. The DNA of the CDR3 is TGTGCCAGCAGCTTGACAGGGACCGAGTTCTATGGCTACACCTTC.

J is TRBJ2-1 and V is TRBV19; 8 bases agree with TRBD2. V shed 1 base and J 3 bases; nucleotides not matched to a gene: 2. Germline loops: CDR1 LNHDA, CDR2 SQIVND (reference sequence). The CDR3 spans 15 residues. The CDR3, as DNA: TGTGCCAGTAGTATAGTACTAGCGGTCTACAATGAGCAGTTCTTC. Translation gives CASSIVLAVYNEQFF.